This T cell receptor beta chain originates from a study of neoadjuvant anti-PD-1 for oral cavity cancer. Study-level background: Around day 43, patients without progression received a fourth nivolumab dose before surgery. Study conclusions and caveats: PBMC Gini-index clonality exceeded responders' in non-responders post-nivolumab. TCR analyses covered only a few patients per response group.

As regards this clone: Its specificity is unknown.

Described time point: after neoadjuvant nivolumab, at surgical resection. Germline V CDR1 and CDR2: KGHSY, FQNENV. The ends were cut back, 5 bases at V and 4 bases at J, with 11 bases in the middle. The CDR3 extends over 14 amino acids. Data came from immunoSEQ multiplex PCR; TCRdb stores just in-frame clones and leaves some out. The table records just over 65,000 clones, about 88% of them present only once. This chain connects TRBV16 to TRBJ2-2; D is perhaps TRBD1 (6 bases). This sequence was found in a person between 40 and 85 years old with oral cavity squamous cell carcinoma. This sample comprised PBMCs, obtained after nivolumab (anti-PD-1) treatment. CDR3 coding DNA: TGTGCCAGCAGCTGGACAGCATCCACCGGGGAGCTGTTTTTT. This sequence encodes CASSWTASTGELFF. The full variable domain, rest sourced from reference TRBV16 and TRBJ2-2, is GEEVAQTPKHLVRGEGQKAKLYCAPIKGHSYVFWYQQVLKNEFKFLISFQNENVFDETGMPKERFSAKCLPNSPCSLEIQATKLEDSAVYFCASSWTASTGELFFGEGSRLTVL.